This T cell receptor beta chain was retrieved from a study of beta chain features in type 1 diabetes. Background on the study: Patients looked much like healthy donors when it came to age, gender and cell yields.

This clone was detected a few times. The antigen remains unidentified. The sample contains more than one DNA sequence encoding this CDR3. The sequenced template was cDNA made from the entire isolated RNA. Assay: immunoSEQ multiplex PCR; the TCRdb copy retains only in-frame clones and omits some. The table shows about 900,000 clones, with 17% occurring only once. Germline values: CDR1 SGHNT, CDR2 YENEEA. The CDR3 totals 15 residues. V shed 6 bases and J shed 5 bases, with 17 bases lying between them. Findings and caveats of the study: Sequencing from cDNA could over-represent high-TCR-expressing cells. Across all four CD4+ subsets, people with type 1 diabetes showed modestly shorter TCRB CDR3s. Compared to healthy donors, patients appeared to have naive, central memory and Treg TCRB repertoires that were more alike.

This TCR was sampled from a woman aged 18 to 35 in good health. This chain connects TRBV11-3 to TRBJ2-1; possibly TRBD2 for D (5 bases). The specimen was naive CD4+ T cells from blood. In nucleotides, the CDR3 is TGTGCCAGCAGTCTGGTAGGAGGAGCAAACAATGAGCAGTTCTTC. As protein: CASSLVGGANNEQFF. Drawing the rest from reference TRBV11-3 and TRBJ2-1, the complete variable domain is EAGVVQSPRYKIIEKKQPVAFWCNPISGHNTLYWYLQNLGQGPELLIRYENEEAVDDSQLPKDRFSAERLKGVDSTLKIQPAELGDSAVYLCASSLVGGANNEQFFGPGTRLTVL.